These 8 T cell receptor beta chains were all obtained from the same sample, sequenced in a study of T cells after yellow fever vaccination. TCRdb itself ran the 5' RACE reads through MiXCR, one entry per CDR3 protein. The sample has about 260,000 distinct CDR3 sequences; around 4.9% are singletons. Sequenced here: CD4+ T cells sorted from PBMCs, sampled on the day of the yellow fever booster vaccination. The receptor source for this set is a man aged 18 to 30 who received the YFV17D yellow fever vaccine.

The chain couples TRBV20-1 to TRBJ1-1; D unclear. The V gene's germline CDR1 is DFQATT and CDR2 SNEGSKA (reference sequence). Trimming took off 1 base at V and 1 base at J, with 10 bases between the two ends. This CDR3 contains 14 residues. The CDR3 nucleotides are TGCAGTGCTAGAGCTGGCTCAAAGAACACTGAAGCTTTCTTT. This gives the protein CSARAGSKNTEAFF.

This chain connects TRBV6-1 to TRBJ1-1; no definite D call. The CDR3 is 16 amino acids. V lost 1 base to trimming and J lost 5 bases, with 17 bases between them. Germline CDR1 MNHNS, CDR2 SASEGT. CDR3 loop: CASSEEVGRMGTEAFF. The DNA of the CDR3 is TGTGCCAGCAGTGAAGAGGTTGGCAGGATGGGGACTGAAGCTTTCTTT.

This clonotype was counted only a few times. The chain links TRBV12-3 or TRBV12-4 to TRBJ2-7, with 8 nucleotides matching TRBD2. This CDR3 comprises 15 residues. V was clipped by 3 bases and J by 8 bases; unmatched bases: 12. CDR3 nucleotide sequence: TGTGCCAGCAGTTTTGGCGGGGGGACTCCTACGAAGCAGTACTTC. This encodes CASSFGGGTPTKQYF.

There are a few counts of this clonotype. This chain connects TRBV6-2 or TRBV6-3 to TRBJ1-2, with D uncertain. Germline loops: CDR1 MNHEY, CDR2 SVGEGT. Between the trimmed V and J ends, which lost 6 bases and 1 base, there was a span of 6 bases. This CDR3 is 12 amino acids long. CDR3: CASSTNNYGYTF. The CDR3 region has the DNA TGTGCCAGCAGCACCAATAACTATGGCTACACCTTC.

The V gene is TRBV5-6, the J gene TRBJ2-7; 7 positions match TRBD1. Germline-derived CDR1 and CDR2 are SGHDT and YYEEEE. This CDR3 spans 13 amino acids. V was clipped by 5 bases and J by 5 bases; unmatched bases: 7. Here the CDR3 DNA reads TGTGCCAGCAGACCTAGACAGGGACACGAGCAGTACGTC. Amino acids: CASRPRQGHEQYV.

The rearrangement joins TRBV7-3 to TRBJ1-2; no firm D call. V was shortened by 4 bases and J by 4 bases, with 13 bases between the two germline ends. The CDR3 is 14 amino acids. Per the germline V gene, CDR1 is SGHTA and CDR2 is FQGTGA. CDR3 sequence: CASSSTTWGYGYTF. The CDR3 nucleotides are TGTGCCAGCAGCTCGACGACCTGGGGCTATGGCTACACCTTC.

The chain joins TRBV30 to TRBJ1-1, with TRBD1 as a possible D gene (6 bases). V was trimmed by 3 bases and J by 4 bases, leaving 18 bases between them. Germline values: CDR1 GTSNPN, CDR2 SVGIG (reference sequence). There are 15 residues in the CDR3. This chain's CDR3 is CAWRTTGRGLTEAFF. CDR3 nucleotides: TGTGCCTGGAGGACCACAGGCAGGGGCCTCACTGAAGCTTTCTTT.

This clonotype has at least ten counts. CDR3 coding DNA: TGCGCCAGCAGCCAAGGCAGGGGGTTTAATTCACCCCTCCACTTT. It is translated as CASSQGRGFNSPLHF. The chain uses TRBV4-1 and TRBJ1-6, with 7 bases lining up with TRBD1. This CDR3 has 15 residues. V was pared by 1 base and J by 6 bases, with 3 bases of the junction left unmatched. Germline V CDR1 and CDR2: MGHRA, YSYEKL.